These 2 T cell receptor beta chains were sequenced from one sample in a study of T cell repertoires in cytomegalovirus infection. From the reads, TCRdb called clonotypes with MiXCR, one entry per CDR3 protein. The sample includes a few hundred thousand distinct CDR3 sequences, about 17% of them seen just once. The sample comprised CD8+ T cells from PBMCs. The receptors shown here come from a human donor in good health (CMV status not recorded). Some clones in this sample may be carry-over from other donors' samples.

The sample holds many counts of this clonotype. The chain combines TRBV12-5 with TRBJ1-5; 8 bases fit TRBD1. V lost 1 base to trimming and J lost 7 bases; unmatched junction nucleotides: 3. CDR1 and CDR2 (germline): LGHNT, FRNRAP. CDR3 length: 14 amino acids. CDR3 loop: CASGLGTGRQPQHF. CDR3 DNA sequence: TGTGCTAGTGGTTTGGGGACAGGGAGACAGCCCCAGCATTTT.

The chain links TRBV5-1 to TRBJ2-3; D unclear. The CDR3 runs 14 residues. CDR1 SGHRS and CDR2 YFSETQ come from the germline V gene. The ends were cut back, 4 bases at V and 0 bases at J, with 9 bases in the middle. Written as DNA, the CDR3 is TGCGCCAGCAGCCCCCTCCGTAGCACAGATACGCAGTATTTT. Translation: CASSPLRSTDTQYF.